This T cell receptor beta chain emerged from a study of beta chain features in type 1 diabetes. For the study at large: Investigators examined 85 million to 110 million sorted cells across all samples. Findings of the study overall: Fewer junction insertions and more nucleotide deletions appeared in type 1 diabetes patients. Because the template was cDNA, high-expressing cells might be over-represented.

cDNA synthesis used the whole RNA isolate, giving expressed TCRB sequences. Sequencing used immunoSEQ multiplex PCR; TCRdb keeps in-frame clones, though not all of them. The sample has hundreds of thousands of clones, roughly 12% seen once. Germline values: CDR1 KGHSH, CDR2 LQKENI. V lost 2 bases and J lost 1, with 7 bases in between. This CDR3 spans 14 amino acids. Concerning this clone itself: Its antigen is currently unknown.

The rearrangement uses TRBV18 and TRBJ2-3, with D tentatively TRBD1 (6 bases). The origin of this receptor is a man younger than 35 in good health. The sample consisted of naive CD4+ T cells from blood. Here the CDR3 DNA reads TGTGCCAGCTCACCAAGACAGGGCACAGATACGCAGTATTTT. Translation: CASSPRQGTDTQYF.